This TCR beta chain emerged from a study of beta chain features in type 1 diabetes (dated by TCRdb to between 2018 and 2020). A note on the overall study: Mean age, gender distribution, total cell number and subset yield did not differ between patients and healthy donors. A total of roughly 100 million sorted cells were examined across all samples, and the number of cells per subset was strongly correlated with RNA yield. In the study, recently diagnosed type 1 diabetes patients and matched healthy donors were compared on the TCRB repertoires of their sorted circulating CD4+ T cell subsets. Regulatory and stem cell-like memory subsets were isolated from only 8 patients and roughly 8 healthy donors, whereas naive and central memory subsets came from all 30 or so donors. What the study reported, not specific to this receptor: Because cDNA was sequenced instead of genomic DNA, highly expressing activated cells could be over-represented, though the groups showed no difference in activation or CD3 levels. Fewer insertions and more nucleotide deletions at VDJ recombination sites were observed in patients with type 1 diabetes, implying thymic rearrangement abnormalities. Because small numbers of individuals were included in the HLA sub-analyses, any influence of HLA type on TCRB rearrangement was left unresolved. Shorter templates might be favored by PCR, yet because patient and control samples were amplified and corrected together, any such skew would affect both groups equally. Naive, central memory and regulatory TCRB repertoires appeared to be more similar among patients than among healthy donors. Type 1 diabetes patients showed a moderate but significant shortening of TCRB CDR3 length in all four CD4+ subsets.

Details on this clone: Its antigen target is currently unknown. There are no base qualities to consult, and no much larger clone falls within one base.

Each donor gave one peripheral blood draw, averaging about 120 mL, which was collected into heparinised tubes. Using a panel that included CD45RO, CCR7, CD25, CD127, CD95 and CD27, naive, central memory, regulatory and stem cell-like memory CD4+ T cells were sorted on a BD FACSAria II. All sorted populations exceeded 95% purity. PBMCs were separated immediately by Lymphoprep density gradient centrifugation and were stained directly, without being cultured. So that batch effects would be minimized, each experiment stained and sorted samples in pairs, pairing one healthy donor with one patient. The germline V gene gives CDR1 as SGHTA and CDR2 as FQGNSA. V was cut back by 2 bases and J by 4 bases, leaving a gap of 17 bases between them. There are 16 amino acids in the CDR3, from cysteine to phenylalanine inclusive. The only DNA kept is the CDR3, 48 bases in frame from the first base. All of the isolated RNA was reverse transcribed with the High Capacity cDNA Reverse Transcription Kit, so expressed TCRB transcripts were sequenced. Naive, central memory and regulatory T cell samples underwent deep immunoSEQ sequencing, averaging roughly 3.3 million total reads per sample. After sorted cells were lysed in RLT buffer, RNA was extracted with DNase-treated RNeasy Micro or Mini kits, with the choice depending on cell number. To prevent cross-contamination, each cell subset was processed individually, whereas patient and healthy donor samples were processed jointly. The immunoSEQ multiplex PCR was used to amplify TCRB sequences from cDNA, generating 87-bp fragments that spanned the CDR3 region. Sequencing of the amplicons was performed on the Illumina HiSeq platform. In the paper's pipeline: PCR bias was computationally corrected using synthetic template baselines, reads within Hamming distance 2 were collapsed, and singletons that could not be merged were discarded. Reads were aligned to IMGT to assign V, D and J genes, CDR3 length, and insertions or deletions at six rearrangement sites. Clonotype counts were normalized to sorted cell number within each subset before computing true diversity and Gini coefficients with the tcR R package. The overlap coefficient, calculated on TCRB nucleotide sequences, was used to measure repertoire sharing. Out-of-frame TCRB sequences from naive cells were analyzed as a proxy for the pre-selection repertoire. TCRdb re-hosts the immuneACCESS table, in-frame sequences only. Its copies lack some clones; in the studies checked, an unresolved V gene accounts for under half of them, and the cause for the rest is not known. V and J calls and clone size follow that table, whereas D and trimming were derived from the DNA. In all, the sample holds around 500,000 clones, and around 28% of those were seen once. The ten largest make up about 0.06% of the sample.

Sequenced sample: naive CD4+ T cells from blood. The sample's cell subset or site, from its label and the paper: true naive CD4+ T cells. Rearrangement joined TRBV7-2 to TRBJ1-1; TRBD1 is a weak D gene call, 5 bases matching. The receptor comes from a man between 18 and 35 years old in good health. In nucleotides, the sequence is TGTGCCAGCAGCTTACGGGTCTGGGGGTACGGCACTGAAGCTTTCTTT. It codes for CASSLRVWGYGTEAFF.